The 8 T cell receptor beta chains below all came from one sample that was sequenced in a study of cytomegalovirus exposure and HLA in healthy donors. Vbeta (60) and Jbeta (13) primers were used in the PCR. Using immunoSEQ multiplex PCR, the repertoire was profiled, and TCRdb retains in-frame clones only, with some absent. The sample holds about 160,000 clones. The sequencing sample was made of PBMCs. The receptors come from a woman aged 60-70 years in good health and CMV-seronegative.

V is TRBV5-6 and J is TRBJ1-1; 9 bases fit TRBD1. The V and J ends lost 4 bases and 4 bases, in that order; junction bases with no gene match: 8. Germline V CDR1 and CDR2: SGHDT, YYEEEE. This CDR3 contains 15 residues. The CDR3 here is CASSGTGGRGTEAFF. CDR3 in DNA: TGTGCCAGCAGCGGAACAGGGGGCCGGGGCACTGAAGCTTTCTTT.

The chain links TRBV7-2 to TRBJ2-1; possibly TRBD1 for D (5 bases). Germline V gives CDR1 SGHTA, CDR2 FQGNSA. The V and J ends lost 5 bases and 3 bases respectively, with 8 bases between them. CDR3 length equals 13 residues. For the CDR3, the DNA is TGTGCCAGCAGCCGCAGGGTCTACAATGAGCAGTTCTTC. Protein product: CASSRRVYNEQFF.

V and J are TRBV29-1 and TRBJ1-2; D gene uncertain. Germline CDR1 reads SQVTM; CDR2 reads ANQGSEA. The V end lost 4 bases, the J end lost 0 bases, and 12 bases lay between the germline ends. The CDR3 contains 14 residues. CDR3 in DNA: TGCAGCGTTGTCGGGTCTCGAGCTAACTATGGCTACACCTTC. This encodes CSVVGSRANYGYTF.

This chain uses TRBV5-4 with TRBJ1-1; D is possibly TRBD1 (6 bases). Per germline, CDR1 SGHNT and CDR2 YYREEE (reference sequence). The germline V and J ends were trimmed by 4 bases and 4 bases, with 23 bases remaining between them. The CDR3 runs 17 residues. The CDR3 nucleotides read TGTGCCAGCAGCCGGAAGGGTAGGGGGTCGTTGAGCACTGAAGCTTTCTTT. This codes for CASSRKGRGSLSTEAFF.

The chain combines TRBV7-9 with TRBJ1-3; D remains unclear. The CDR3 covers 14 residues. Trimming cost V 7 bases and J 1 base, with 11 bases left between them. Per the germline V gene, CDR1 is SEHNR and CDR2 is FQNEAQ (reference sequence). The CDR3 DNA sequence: TGTGCCAGCAAACTTTTGGAGTCTGGAAACACCATATATTTT. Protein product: CASKLLESGNTIYF.

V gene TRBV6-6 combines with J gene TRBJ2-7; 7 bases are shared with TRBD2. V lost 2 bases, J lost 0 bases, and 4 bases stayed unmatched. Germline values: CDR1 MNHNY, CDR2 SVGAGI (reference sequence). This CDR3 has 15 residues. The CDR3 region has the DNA TGTGCCAGCAGTTACGTAGCGGGCTCCTCCTACGAGCAGTACTTC. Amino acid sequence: CASSYVAGSSYEQYF.

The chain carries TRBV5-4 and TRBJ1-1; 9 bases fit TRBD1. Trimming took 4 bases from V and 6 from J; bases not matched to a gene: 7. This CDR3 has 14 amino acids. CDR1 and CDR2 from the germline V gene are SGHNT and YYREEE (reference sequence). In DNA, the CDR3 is TGTGCCAGCAGCCAGACAGGGGGAACTGCTGAAGCTTTCTTT. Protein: CASSQTGGTAEAFF.

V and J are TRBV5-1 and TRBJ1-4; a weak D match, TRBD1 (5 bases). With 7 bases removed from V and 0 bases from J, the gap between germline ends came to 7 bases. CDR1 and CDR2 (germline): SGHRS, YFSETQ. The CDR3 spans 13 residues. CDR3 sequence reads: CASGAATNEKLFF. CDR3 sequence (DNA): TGCGCCAGCGGGGCAGCAACTAATGAAAAACTGTTTTTT.